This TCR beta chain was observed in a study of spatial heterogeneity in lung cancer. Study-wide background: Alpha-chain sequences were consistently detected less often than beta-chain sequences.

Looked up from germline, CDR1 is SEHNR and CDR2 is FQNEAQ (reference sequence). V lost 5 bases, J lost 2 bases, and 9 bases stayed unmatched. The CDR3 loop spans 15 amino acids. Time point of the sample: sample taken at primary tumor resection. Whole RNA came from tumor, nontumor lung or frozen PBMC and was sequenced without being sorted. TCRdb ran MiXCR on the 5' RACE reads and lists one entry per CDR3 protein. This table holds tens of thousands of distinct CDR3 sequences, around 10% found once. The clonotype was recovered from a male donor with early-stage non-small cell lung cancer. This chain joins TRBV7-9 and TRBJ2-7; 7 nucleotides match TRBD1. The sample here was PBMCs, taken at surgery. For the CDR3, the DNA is TGTGCCAGCAGCAACGACAGGGTGTTGGCCTACGAGCAGTACTTC. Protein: CASSNDRVLAYEQYF.